This T cell receptor (beta chain) originates from a study of T-cell reconstitution after alpha-beta-depleted transplantation in children. Unique molecular identifiers were incorporated into the prepared TCRbeta library. Via MiXCR, TCRdb re-called the PCR reads, giving one row per CDR3 protein. The repertoire includes 250,000 to 300,000 distinct CDR3 sequences, 9.5% to 10% of them detected once, and about 9.4% sits in the top ten. V was clipped by 1 base and J by 5 bases, with 6 bases between them. This CDR3 region has 14 residues. Germline values: CDR1 LGHDT, CDR2 YNNKEL (reference sequence). This clonotype was seen many times.

The TCR sequence derives from a human donor who donated a stem cell graft to a child with SCID. The sample was PBMCs from the stem cell graft donor, taken from the stem cell graft. This chain links TRBV3-1 with TRBJ1-6; D gene ambiguous. The CDR3 coding sequence is TGTGCCAGCAGCCAAGTTGAGCATAATTCACCCCTCCACTTT. It yields the protein CASSQVEHNSPLHF. The full variable domain, rest sourced from reference TRBV3-1 and TRBJ1-6, is DTAVSQTPKYLVTQMGNDKSIKCEQNLGHDTMYWYKQDSKKFLKIMFSYNNKELIINETVPNRFSPKSPDKAHLNLHINSLELGDSAVYFCASSQVEHNSPLHFGNGTRLTVT.